A selection of T cell receptor beta chains follows, all from one sample in a study of blood T cell repertoires in COVID-19. Some clones are missing from TCRdb's copy, which holds only in-frame ones; the method was immunoSEQ multiplex PCR. The sample contains some 210,000 clones, about four fifths of which appear only once. Sample: peripheral blood. All receptors derive from a man aged 50-60 years with active or convalescent COVID-19. CDR3s include the opening cysteine and the closing phenylalanine or tryptophan. The D gene is left open where the match is weak. Clone size is given for some rows only: seen once, a few or many times, or a class if the clone is expanded.

d_gene	abundance	j_gene	v_gene	CDR3nt	CDR3aa
-	-	TRBJ2-7	TRBV18	TGTGCCAGCTCAAACGGTAACTCCTACGAGCAGTACTTC	CASSNGNSYEQYF
TRBD2	-	TRBJ2-2	TRBV30	TGTGCCTGGAGTGAAACGACTAGCCCGATTGGCGGGGAGCTGTTTTTT	CAWSETTSPIGGELFF
-	-	TRBJ2-1	TRBV5-1	TGCGCCAGCAGCTTGTGGGCAAGCTCCTACAATGAGCAGTTCTTC	CASSLWASSYNEQFF
-	-	TRBJ2-3	TRBV7-8	TGTGCCAGCAGCCTCTTAGAACTGCGCGGCACAGATACGCAGTATTTT	CASSLLELRGTDTQYF
TRBD1	-	TRBJ1-1	TRBV16	TGTGCCAGCAGCTTGAACGGACAGGGCAACACTGAAGCTTTCTTT	CASSLNGQGNTEAFF
TRBD2	-	TRBJ2-1	TRBV28	TGTGCCAGCAGTCCGGCTAGCGGGAGGGCCTTAGATGAGCAGTTCTTC	CASSPASGRALDEQFF
-	-	TRBJ2-6	TRBV19	TGTGCCAGTAGTAAGGTCAGGGCGCGTACAACAGCCCCTGGGGCCAACGTCCTGACTTTC	CASSKVRARTTAPGANVLTF
TRBD1	few	TRBJ1-5	TRBV4-1	TGCGCCAGCAGCCAAAGCGTAGGACAGGGACCAGGGGGTGGCAATCAGCCCCAGCATTTT	CASSQSVGQGPGGGNQPQHF
TRBD2	-	TRBJ2-5	TRBV30	TGTGCCTGGAGAGGTACTAGCGGCCCTGCGGCCCAGTACTTC	CAWRGTSGPAAQYF
-	-	TRBJ1-2	TRBV25-1	TGTGCCAGCAGTACCCGGACGGGACTTGAAGGCTACACCTTC	CASSTRTGLEGYTF
-	-	TRBJ1-2	TRBV19	TGTGCCACTCTGGACTTCTCCAACTATGGCTACACCTTC	CATLDFSNYGYTF
-	-	TRBJ2-6	TRBV14	TGTGCCAGCAGCCAACTCGCAGCTGGGGCCAACGTCCTGACTTTC	CASSQLAAGANVLTF
-	once	TRBJ1-1	TRBV6-2/TRBV6-3	TGTGCCAGCAGTTACTCGCCAGGGGACGATGTCAGTGAAGCTTTCTTT	CASSYSPGDDVSEAFF
-	-	TRBJ1-6	TRBV11-3	TGTGCCAGCAGCTTAGCGGTCGGAGGGGTGGATAATTCACCCCTCCACTTT	CASSLAVGGVDNSPLHF
-	once	TRBJ2-5	TRBV29-1	TGCAGCGTTGAAGACGGACTGTCTGGGAAAGAGACCCAGTACTTC	CSVEDGLSGKETQYF
-	-	TRBJ1-2	TRBV3-1/TRBV3-2	TGTGCCAGCAGCCACGAGGGAGTCAATGGCTACACCTTC	CASSHEGVNGYTF
-	-	TRBJ2-2	TRBV5-6	TGTGCCAGCAGCTTGGGGCTCGCGGGAATGAACACCGGGGAGCTGTTTTTT	CASSLGLAGMNTGELFF
-	few	TRBJ1-6	TRBV4-1	TGCGCCAGCAGCCAAGTCGGGGCCGGGACGGGGGATTCACCCCTCCACTTT	CASSQVGAGTGDSPLHF
TRBD1	-	TRBJ1-2	TRBV5-1	TGCGCCAGCAGCTTGGGACAGGGCGAAACTCTCTACACCTTC	CASSLGQGETLYTF
-	-	TRBJ1-2	TRBV5-8	TGTGCCAGCAGCTTGGTAATTCGGGATCCCCGCTACACCTTC	CASSLVIRDPRYTF
-	-	TRBJ1-5	TRBV27	TGTGCCAGCAGGAGGGTAGAGAGCAATCAGCCCCAGCATTTT	CASRRVESNQPQHF
-	-	TRBJ1-5	TRBV2	TGTGCCATTAAAGGGAGGGGTCAGCCCCAGCATTTT	CAIKGRGQPQHF
-	-	TRBJ2-3	TRBV2	TGTGCCGGGGCAAGGGATTCCACAGATACGCAGTATTTT	CAGARDSTDTQYF
-	-	TRBJ1-4	TRBV20-1	TGCAGTGCTAGTGCCCGGACGGGGAATGAAAAACTGTTTTTT	CSASARTGNEKLFF
-	-	TRBJ1-2	TRBV21-1	TGTGCCAGCACCGGTACCGGCAGGGGGGATTTAATCTATGGCTACACCTTC	CASTGTGRGDLIYGYTF
TRBD1	few	TRBJ2-7	TRBV2	TGTGCCAGCTCGGCCGGGACAGGGCTATACGAGCAGTACTTC	CASSAGTGLYEQYF
TRBD1	once	TRBJ2-1	TRBV24-1	TGTGCCACCAGTGAGCCAGGGGGCGATGAGCAGTTCTTC	CATSEPGGDEQFF
TRBD1	once	TRBJ2-1	TRBV19	TGTGCCACCTCTAGAGGACAGGTTTTAGGGAATGAGCAGTTCTTC	CATSRGQVLGNEQFF
TRBD1	-	TRBJ2-2	TRBV5-4	TGTGCCAGCAGTCCACCGGGACAGCAGAACACCGGGGAGCTGTTTTTT	CASSPPGQQNTGELFF
TRBD2	-	TRBJ2-3	TRBV2	TGTGCCAGCAGTGAATATCGACTAGCGGGGGGCTCTAGCACAGATACGCAGTATTTT	CASSEYRLAGGSSTDTQYF
TRBD2	-	TRBJ2-3	TRBV25-1	TGTGCCAGCAGTGAATTTGGGAGCGGGGGGGCCATAGATACGCAGTATTTT	CASSEFGSGGAIDTQYF
TRBD2	-	TRBJ2-1	TRBV5-1	TGCGCCAGCAGCTTGGAAACTAGCGGGGTAGATGAGCAGTTCTTC	CASSLETSGVDEQFF
TRBD1	-	TRBJ1-2	TRBV5-1	TGCGCCAGCAGCCCAAAGACAGGGAACTATGGCTACACCTTC	CASSPKTGNYGYTF
-	once	TRBJ2-1	TRBV4-1	TGCGCCAGCAGCCAAGATAATAGCCTCCCATTTACTGAGCAGTTCTTC	CASSQDNSLPFTEQFF
TRBD2	-	TRBJ2-3	TRBV10-3	TGTGCCATCAGTGGAGGGCTAGCGGGGGCAGATACGCAGTATTTT	CAISGGLAGADTQYF
-	-	TRBJ2-7	TRBV7-9	TGTGCTATTACTCCTGAGGGGGCGGGGCCCTACGAGCAGTACTTC	CAITPEGAGPYEQYF
TRBD2	once	TRBJ2-5	TRBV10-2	TGCGCCAGCATGGGAGGGTACCAAGAGACCCAGTACTTC	CASMGGYQETQYF
TRBD1	-	TRBJ1-2	TRBV19	TGTGCCAGTAGTACCTCCGGGACAGGGAGCCGTGGCTACACCTTC	CASSTSGTGSRGYTF
-	-	TRBJ1-6	TRBV28	TGTGCCAGCAGTACAGGATCCTATAATTCACCCCTCCACTTT	CASSTGSYNSPLHF
-	-	TRBJ1-1	TRBV2	TGTGCCAGCAGTCCAAGCCGGGACTCTGAAGCTTTCTTT	CASSPSRDSEAFF
TRBD2	-	TRBJ2-3	TRBV3-1/TRBV3-2	TGTGCCAGCAGCCAGGGACTAGCGGGGCCCACAGATACGCAGTATTTT	CASSQGLAGPTDTQYF
-	-	TRBJ1-4	TRBV30	TGTGCCTGGACAGGCGATTATGAAAAACTGTTTTTT	CAWTGDYEKLFF